These T cell receptor beta chains were read from a single sample in a study of PD-1 blockade in classical Hodgkin lymphoma. Assay: immunoSEQ multiplex PCR; the TCRdb copy retains only in-frame clones and omits some. The repertoire holds 90,000 or so clones, with 85% to 95% as singletons. The sequences come from peripheral blood mononuclear cells (PBMCs), collected before the second cycle of nivolumab. These receptors were collected from a human donor with classical Hodgkin lymphoma. CDR3s include the opening cysteine and the closing phenylalanine or tryptophan. Fields, in order: D gene, clone size, J gene, V gene, CDR3 protein, CDR3 DNA. D genes are given only for firm matches. Clone size appears in some rows only: once, few, many, or a class for an expanded clone.

d_gene: TRBD2; abundance: -; j_gene: TRBJ2-7; v_gene: TRBV10-3; CDR3aa: CAISEKRDSSEQYF; CDR3nt: TGTGCCATCAGTGAAAAGCGGGACTCGAGCGAGCAGTACTTC
d_gene: -; abundance: -; j_gene: TRBJ1-5; v_gene: TRBV23-1; CDR3aa: CASTSLMGAQHF; CDR3nt: TGCGCCAGCACCTCTCTAATGGGGGCCCAGCATTTT
d_gene: TRBD2; abundance: -; j_gene: TRBJ2-7; v_gene: TRBV18; CDR3aa: CASSPELAGVGYEQYF; CDR3nt: TGTGCCAGCTCGCCGGAACTAGCGGGAGTAGGCTACGAGCAGTACTTC
d_gene: -; abundance: -; j_gene: TRBJ2-3; v_gene: TRBV2; CDR3aa: CASSVLGAYSSTDTQYF; CDR3nt: TGTGCCAGCAGTGTACTCGGGGCCTACTCTAGCACAGATACGCAGTATTTT
d_gene: -; abundance: few; j_gene: TRBJ1-1; v_gene: TRBV5-1; CDR3aa: CASSLRQIMNTEAFF; CDR3nt: TGCGCCAGCAGCCTCCGACAAATCATGAACACTGAAGCTTTCTTT
d_gene: -; abundance: -; j_gene: TRBJ1-1; v_gene: TRBV19; CDR3aa: CASSIGFFGEAFF; CDR3nt: TGTGCCAGTAGTATCGGGTTTTTTGGTGAAGCTTTCTTT
d_gene: TRBD1; abundance: once; j_gene: TRBJ1-5; v_gene: TRBV19; CDR3aa: CARNRGNQPQHF; CDR3nt: TGTGCCAGAAACAGGGGGAATCAGCCCCAGCATTTT
d_gene: TRBD1; abundance: -; j_gene: TRBJ2-1; v_gene: TRBV5-4; CDR3aa: CASSLMGQGMRNEQFF; CDR3nt: TGTGCCAGCAGCTTGATGGGACAGGGAATGCGCAATGAGCAGTTCTTC
d_gene: -; abundance: -; j_gene: TRBJ2-7; v_gene: TRBV9; CDR3aa: CASSVGARGAFEQYF; CDR3nt: TGTGCCAGCAGCGTAGGGGCTAGGGGAGCCTTCGAGCAGTACTTC
d_gene: TRBD1; abundance: -; j_gene: TRBJ1-5; v_gene: TRBV28; CDR3aa: CASSFQDRGPRQPQHF; CDR3nt: TGTGCCAGCAGTTTCCAAGACAGGGGGCCACGGCAGCCCCAGCATTTT
d_gene: -; abundance: -; j_gene: TRBJ1-5; v_gene: TRBV2; CDR3aa: CASSGDQSRGQPQHF; CDR3nt: TGTGCCAGCAGTGGTGATCAGTCACGGGGGCAGCCCCAGCATTTT
d_gene: TRBD1; abundance: -; j_gene: TRBJ2-7; v_gene: TRBV5-1; CDR3aa: CASSLRTGVYEQYF; CDR3nt: TGCGCCAGCAGCTTGCGAACAGGGGTCTACGAGCAGTACTTC
d_gene: -; abundance: -; j_gene: TRBJ1-5; v_gene: TRBV6-1; CDR3aa: CASSGGRGEVQQPQHF; CDR3nt: TGTGCCAGCAGTGGGGGTCGGGGCGAGGTCCAACAGCCCCAGCATTTT
d_gene: TRBD2; abundance: -; j_gene: TRBJ2-7; v_gene: TRBV4-1; CDR3aa: CASSQGASGLSYEQYF; CDR3nt: TGCGCCAGCAGCCAAGGCGCTAGCGGACTATCCTACGAGCAGTACTTC
d_gene: -; abundance: -; j_gene: TRBJ1-2; v_gene: TRBV19; CDR3aa: CASSIASGGPQTGGYTF; CDR3nt: TGTGCCAGTAGTATAGCTAGTGGGGGACCGCAGACGGGAGGCTACACCTTC
d_gene: -; abundance: -; j_gene: TRBJ2-7; v_gene: TRBV6-1; CDR3aa: CASSEQRESYYEQYF; CDR3nt: TGTGCCAGCAGTGAACAACGGGAAAGTTACTACGAGCAGTACTTC
d_gene: TRBD2; abundance: -; j_gene: TRBJ2-1; v_gene: TRBV6-5; CDR3aa: CASSRGGPDNEQFF; CDR3nt: TGTGCCAGCAGCCGCGGGGGTCCGGACAATGAGCAGTTCTTC
d_gene: TRBD2; abundance: -; j_gene: TRBJ2-1; v_gene: TRBV19; CDR3aa: CASTLAGGPYEQFF; CDR3nt: TGTGCCAGTACTCTAGCGGGAGGACCGTATGAGCAGTTCTTC
d_gene: TRBD2; abundance: -; j_gene: TRBJ2-1; v_gene: TRBV6-1; CDR3aa: CASAPLTSVGEQFF; CDR3nt: TGTGCCAGCGCCCCTTTAACTAGCGTCGGTGAGCAGTTCTTC
d_gene: -; abundance: -; j_gene: TRBJ1-4; v_gene: TRBV27; CDR3aa: CASSLKDGREKLFF; CDR3nt: TGTGCCAGCAGTTTAAAGGACGGGAGGGAAAAACTGTTTTTT
d_gene: TRBD2; abundance: -; j_gene: TRBJ2-1; v_gene: TRBV6-1; CDR3aa: CASTSGRAGFDEQFF; CDR3nt: TGTGCCAGCACAAGCGGGAGGGCCGGTTTCGATGAGCAGTTCTTC
d_gene: TRBD1; abundance: -; j_gene: TRBJ2-1; v_gene: TRBV19; CDR3aa: CASSMRGQIYNEQFF; CDR3nt: TGTGCCAGTAGTATGAGGGGACAGATATACAATGAGCAGTTCTTC
d_gene: TRBD1; abundance: -; j_gene: TRBJ2-5; v_gene: TRBV6-1; CDR3aa: CASSRTGRETQYF; CDR3nt: TGTGCCAGCTCGAGGACAGGGAGAGAGACCCAGTACTTC
d_gene: TRBD1; abundance: once; j_gene: TRBJ2-2; v_gene: TRBV6-1; CDR3aa: CASSADRESGELFF; CDR3nt: TGTGCCAGCAGTGCGGACAGGGAATCCGGGGAGCTGTTTTTT